The 21 T cell receptor beta chains below come from one sample, sequenced in a study of siplizumab effects on memory and regulatory T cells. Using immunoSEQ multiplex PCR, the repertoire was profiled, and TCRdb retains in-frame clones only, with some absent. The repertoire holds about 66,000 clones, around 96% seen once, with about 0.091% in the top ten. The sequencing sample was made of naive CD8+ T cells sorted from blood. All receptors derive from a human donor in good health.

This clone was seen more than once but under ten times. The genes are TRBV2 and TRBJ2-5, with D unresolved. The CDR3 runs 13 residues. Germline V gives CDR1 SNHLY, CDR2 FYNNEI. Trimming removed 0 bases from V and 9 bases from J, with 11 bases in between. The CDR3 here is CASSEALRASQYF. CDR3 coding DNA: TGTGCCAGCAGTGAAGCGCTTCGAGCTTCCCAGTACTTC. Together with reference TRBV2 and TRBJ2-5, the CDR3 gives the full variable domain: EPEVTQTPSHQVTQMGQEVILRCVPISNHLYFYWYRQILGQKVEFLVSFYNNEISEKSEIFDDQFSVERPDGSNFTLKIRSTKLEDSAMYFCASSEALRASQYFGPGTRLLVL.

This rearrangement joins TRBV5-1 to TRBJ1-2, with D perhaps TRBD1 (6 bases). Per germline, CDR1 SGHRS and CDR2 YFSETQ. The CDR3 is 20 amino acids. Trimming stripped 2 bases from V and 0 bases from J, with 26 bases between. CDR3 amino acids: CASSFPERKETPGANYGYTF. The CDR3 DNA follows: TGCGCCAGCAGCTTCCCTGAGCGAAAAGAGACCCCAGGGGCTAACTATGGCTACACCTTC.

The V gene is TRBV5-1, the J gene TRBJ2-2; the D gene could be TRBD1 or TRBD2 (5 bases each). This CDR3 is built from 16 residues. Germline-derived CDR1 and CDR2 are SGHRS and YFSETQ. V dropped 2 bases and J dropped 0 bases, with 11 bases sitting between them. The CDR3 loop reads CASSFRDDPNTGELFF. Written as DNA, the CDR3 is TGCGCCAGCAGCTTCCGGGACGACCCGAACACCGGGGAGCTGTTTTTT.

The chain has TRBV6-6 and TRBJ1-6; D not resolved. Germline V gives CDR1 MNHNY, CDR2 SVGAGI (reference sequence). The length of the CDR3 is 16 residues. Trimming took off 0 bases at V and 7 bases at J, with 13 bases between the two ends. In nucleotides, the CDR3 is TGTGCCAGCAGTTACTCGGAGCCGGGAAGGAATTCACCCCTCCACTTT. It translates to CASSYSEPGRNSPLHF.

This chain joins TRBV4-1 and TRBJ1-4, with D perhaps matching TRBD1 (6 bases). This CDR3 is 14 amino acids long. Germline CDR1 and CDR2: MGHRA and YSYEKL. Trimming took 1 base from V and 8 from J, leaving 11 bases between them. CDR3 region: CASSQGAGDEKLFF. In DNA, the CDR3 is TGCGCCAGCAGCCAAGGCGCAGGGGACGAAAAACTGTTTTTT.

The chain links TRBV7-9 to TRBJ2-5, with 7 positions matching TRBD1. The J call may be in error: the DNA end matches TRBJ2-7 better. The CDR3 extends over 14 amino acids. Germline V CDR1 and CDR2: SEHNR, FQNEAQ (reference sequence). The CDR3 reads CASSQRDRTYEQYF. CDR3 nucleotide sequence: TGTGCCAGCAGCCAGAGGGACAGAACCTACGAGCAGTACTTC.

The genes are TRBV13 and TRBJ2-2; D is undetermined. The CDR3 spans 13 residues. The germline V gene encodes CDR1 PRHDT and CDR2 FYEKMQ (reference sequence). The V end was cut by 3 bases, the J end by 7 bases, with 9 bases between. CDR3 sequence reads: CASSFVGSGELFF. Written as DNA, the CDR3 is TGTGCCAGCAGCTTCGTGGGCAGCGGGGAGCTGTTTTTT.

The chain carries TRBV5-1 and TRBJ1-2; the D is unclear. Germline V lookup: CDR1 SGHRS, CDR2 YFSETQ. The CDR3 is 12 amino acids. Between the trimmed V and J ends, which lost 0 bases and 7 bases, there was a span of 7 bases. The CDR3 reads CASSLEGAGYTF. The CDR3 nucleotides are TGCGCCAGCAGCTTGGAAGGTGCTGGCTACACCTTC. Full variable domain (outside the CDR3, taken from reference TRBV5-1 and TRBJ1-2): KAGVTQTPRYLIKTRGQQVTLSCSPISGHRSVSWYQQTPGQGLQFLFEYFSETQRNKGNFPGRFSGRQFSNSRSEMNVSTLELGDSALYLCASSLEGAGYTFGSGTRLTVV.

The rearrangement uses TRBV6-5 and TRBJ2-7; D might be TRBD1 (6 bases). V lost 2 bases and J 3 bases, leaving 14 bases between the germline ends. The CDR3 runs to 15 residues. Germline V gene lookup returns CDR1 MNHEY and CDR2 SVGAGI. In DNA, the CDR3 is TGTGCCAGCAGTTACACCAAACAGGGTGGCTACGAGCAGTACTTC. Amino acids: CASSYTKQGGYEQYF.

The genes are TRBV2 and TRBJ2-1, with a tentative D call TRBD1 (5 bases). CDR1 is SNHLY, CDR2 FYNNEI, per germline. V was cut by 6 bases and J by 0 bases, with 12 bases left in between. CDR3 length equals 15 residues. CDR3 in DNA: TGTGCCAGCAGCAGGGATCCGGGCTCCTACAATGAGCAGTTCTTC. Its protein product is CASSRDPGSYNEQFF.

This chain connects TRBV30 to TRBJ2-2; 8 bases match TRBD1. Germline V gene lookup returns CDR1 GTSNPN and CDR2 SVGIG (reference sequence). There are 16 residues in the CDR3. V shed 1 base and J 5 bases; nucleotides not matched to a gene: 9. The CDR3 region is CAWSATRTGFTGELFF. In DNA form, the CDR3 reads TGTGCCTGGAGTGCGACCAGGACAGGGTTTACCGGGGAGCTGTTTTTT.

The V gene is TRBV4-1, the J gene TRBJ1-2, with D possibly being TRBD1 (6 bases). V was pared by 4 bases and J by 2 bases, with 23 bases between. The CDR3 extends over 18 amino acids. Per the germline V gene, CDR1 is MGHRA and CDR2 is YSYEKL. CDR3 protein: CASSPKETSQGPNYGYTF. The CDR3 DNA reads as TGCGCCAGCAGCCCCAAAGAAACCTCACAGGGCCCCAACTATGGCTACACCTTC.

This clone has a single count. This chain links TRBV4-1 with TRBJ2-1, with D tentatively TRBD1 (5 bases). The ends were cut back, 2 bases at V and 5 bases at J, with 16 bases in the middle. Germline CDR1 and CDR2: MGHRA and YSYEKL. The CDR3 totals 16 residues. The CDR3 spells CASSQSTALYDNEQFF. CDR3 in DNA: TGCGCCAGCAGCCAATCGACAGCCCTCTACGACAATGAGCAGTTCTTC.

The chain has TRBV7-9 and TRBJ2-3; possibly TRBD2 for D (5 bases). Trimming removed 1 base at V and 5 bases at J, with 10 bases between. The CDR3 spans 14 residues. Germline CDR1 SEHNR, CDR2 FQNEAQ (reference sequence). The CDR3 region is CASSLGLAGDTQYF. The CDR3 nucleotides are TGTGCCAGCAGCTTAGGGCTAGCAGGAGATACGCAGTATTTT.

J is TRBJ2-3 and V is TRBV5-1; D is perhaps TRBD2 (7 bases). The V and J ends lost 0 bases and 3 bases respectively, with 14 bases between them. This CDR3 has 16 residues. Germline CDR1 and CDR2: SGHRS and YFSETQ. This CDR3 reads CASSLAEGGPTDTQYF. The CDR3 nucleotides are TGCGCCAGCAGCTTGGCCGAGGGGGGGCCAACAGATACGCAGTATTTT.

This clone was seen a handful of times. The chain links TRBV6-1 to TRBJ2-2; 11 bases match TRBD2. CDR1 is MNHNS, CDR2 SASEGT, per germline. The CDR3 has 17 amino acids. Trimming at V came to 1 base and at J to 5 bases, leaving 6 bases not matched to a gene. CDR3 bases: TGTGCCAGCAGTGAAGTCCTAGCGGGGGGCCTAACCGGGGAGCTGTTTTTT. Amino acids: CASSEVLAGGLTGELFF.

The rearrangement joins TRBV19 to TRBJ1-2; a weak D match, TRBD1 (5 bases). The CDR3 spans 14 residues. Germline-derived CDR1 and CDR2 are LNHDA and SQIVND (reference sequence). V was cut by 2 bases and J by 4 bases, with 11 bases left in between. The CDR3 DNA reads TGTGCCAGTAGTATATTTCAGGGCGGCTATGGCTACACCTTC. It specifies CASSIFQGGYGYTF.

This clone showed up just a few times. V and J are TRBV27 and TRBJ1-2; 12 nucleotides agree with TRBD1. The CDR3 totals 15 residues. Germline values: CDR1 MNHEY, CDR2 SMNVEV (reference sequence). The J segment lost 7 bases and the V segment lost 6 bases, leaving 9 bases of the junction unmatched. This CDR3 is CASSQGQGAPRGYTF. The CDR3 DNA follows: TGTGCCAGCAGCCAGGGACAGGGGGCGCCCCGTGGCTACACCTTC.

This clone came up a few times. V and J are TRBV2 and TRBJ1-1; 7 bases fit TRBD1. The V and J ends lost 8 bases and 0 bases, in that order; junction bases with no gene match: 6. Germline CDR1 and CDR2: SNHLY and FYNNEI. The CDR3 consists of 14 residues. Here the CDR3 reads CASGDRLMNTEAFF. The CDR3, as DNA: TGTGCCAGCGGGGACAGACTCATGAACACTGAAGCTTTCTTT.

The chain recombines TRBV13 with TRBJ1-3; 7 nucleotides match TRBD1. CDR1 and CDR2 from the germline V gene are PRHDT and FYEKMQ (reference sequence). Losses at the gene ends were 4 bases for V and 4 bases for J; bases not matched to a gene: 10. This CDR3 is built from 16 residues. This chain's CDR3 is CASSSKEGAGGNTIYF. The CDR3, as DNA: TGTGCCAGCAGCTCCAAGGAGGGGGCTGGAGGAAACACCATATATTTT.

The V gene is TRBV27, the J gene TRBJ2-5; 9 nucleotides match TRBD1. CDR3 length equals 15 residues. Looked up from germline, CDR1 is MNHEY and CDR2 is SMNVEV (reference sequence). V gave up 4 bases and J gave up 7 bases; unmatched junction bases: 10. The CDR3 is CASSSPRTGDGTQYF. The CDR3 DNA sequence: TGTGCCAGCAGTTCCCCCCGGACAGGGGATGGGACCCAGTACTTC.